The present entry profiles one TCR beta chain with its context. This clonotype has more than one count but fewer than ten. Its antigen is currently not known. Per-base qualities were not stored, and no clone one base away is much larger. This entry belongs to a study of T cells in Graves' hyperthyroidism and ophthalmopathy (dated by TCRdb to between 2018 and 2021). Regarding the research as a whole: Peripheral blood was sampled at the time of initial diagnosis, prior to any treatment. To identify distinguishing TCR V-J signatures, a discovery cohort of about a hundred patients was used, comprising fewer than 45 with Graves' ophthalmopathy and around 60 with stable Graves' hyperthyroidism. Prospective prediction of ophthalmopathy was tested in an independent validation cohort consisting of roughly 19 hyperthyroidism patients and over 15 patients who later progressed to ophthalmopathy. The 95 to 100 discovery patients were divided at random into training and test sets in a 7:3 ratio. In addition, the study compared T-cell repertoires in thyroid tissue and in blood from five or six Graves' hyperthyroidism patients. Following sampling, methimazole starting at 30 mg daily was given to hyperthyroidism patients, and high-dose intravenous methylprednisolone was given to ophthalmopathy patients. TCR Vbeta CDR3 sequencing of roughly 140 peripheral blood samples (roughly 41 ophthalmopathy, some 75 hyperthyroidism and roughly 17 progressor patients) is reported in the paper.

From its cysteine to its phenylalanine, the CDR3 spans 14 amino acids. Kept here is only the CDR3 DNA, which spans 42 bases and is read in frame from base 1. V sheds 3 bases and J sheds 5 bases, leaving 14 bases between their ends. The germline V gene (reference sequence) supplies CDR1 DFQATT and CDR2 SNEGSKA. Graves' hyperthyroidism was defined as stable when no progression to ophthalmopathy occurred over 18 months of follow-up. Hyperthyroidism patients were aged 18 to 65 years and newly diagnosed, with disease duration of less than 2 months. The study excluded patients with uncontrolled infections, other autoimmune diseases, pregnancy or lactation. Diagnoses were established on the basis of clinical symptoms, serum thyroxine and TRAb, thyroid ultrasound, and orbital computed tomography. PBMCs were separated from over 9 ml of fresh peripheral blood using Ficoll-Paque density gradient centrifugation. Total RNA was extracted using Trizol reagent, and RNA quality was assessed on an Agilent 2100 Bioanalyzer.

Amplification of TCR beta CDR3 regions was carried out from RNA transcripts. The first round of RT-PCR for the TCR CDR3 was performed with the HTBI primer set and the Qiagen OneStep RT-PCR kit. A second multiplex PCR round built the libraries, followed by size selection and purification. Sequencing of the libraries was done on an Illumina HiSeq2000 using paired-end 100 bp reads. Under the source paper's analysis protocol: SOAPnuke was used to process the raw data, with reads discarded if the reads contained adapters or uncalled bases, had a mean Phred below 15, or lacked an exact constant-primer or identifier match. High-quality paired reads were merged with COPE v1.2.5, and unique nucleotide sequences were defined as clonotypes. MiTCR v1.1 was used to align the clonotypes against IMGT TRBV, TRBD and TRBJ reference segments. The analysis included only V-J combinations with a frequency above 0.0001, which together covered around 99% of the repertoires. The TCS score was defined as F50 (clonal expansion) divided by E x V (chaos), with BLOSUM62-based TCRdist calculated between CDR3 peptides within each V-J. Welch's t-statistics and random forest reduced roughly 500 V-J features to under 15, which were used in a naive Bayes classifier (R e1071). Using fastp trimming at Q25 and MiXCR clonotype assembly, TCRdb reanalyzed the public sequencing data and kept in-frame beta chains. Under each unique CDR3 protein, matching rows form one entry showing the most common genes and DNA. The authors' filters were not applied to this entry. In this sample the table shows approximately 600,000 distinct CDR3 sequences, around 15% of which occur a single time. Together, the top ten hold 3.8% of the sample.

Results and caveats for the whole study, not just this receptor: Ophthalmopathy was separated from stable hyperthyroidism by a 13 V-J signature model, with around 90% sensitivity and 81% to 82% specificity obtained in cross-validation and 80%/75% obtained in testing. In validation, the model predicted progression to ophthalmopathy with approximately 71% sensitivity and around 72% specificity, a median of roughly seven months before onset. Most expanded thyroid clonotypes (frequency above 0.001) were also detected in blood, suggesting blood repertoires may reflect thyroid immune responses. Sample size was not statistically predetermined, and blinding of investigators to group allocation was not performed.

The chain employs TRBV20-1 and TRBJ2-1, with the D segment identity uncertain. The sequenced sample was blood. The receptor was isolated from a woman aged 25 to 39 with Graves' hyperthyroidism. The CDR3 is CSARVPGWDNEQFF. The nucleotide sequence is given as TGCAGTGCTAGGGTTCCGGGTTGGGACAATGAGCAGTTCTTC.